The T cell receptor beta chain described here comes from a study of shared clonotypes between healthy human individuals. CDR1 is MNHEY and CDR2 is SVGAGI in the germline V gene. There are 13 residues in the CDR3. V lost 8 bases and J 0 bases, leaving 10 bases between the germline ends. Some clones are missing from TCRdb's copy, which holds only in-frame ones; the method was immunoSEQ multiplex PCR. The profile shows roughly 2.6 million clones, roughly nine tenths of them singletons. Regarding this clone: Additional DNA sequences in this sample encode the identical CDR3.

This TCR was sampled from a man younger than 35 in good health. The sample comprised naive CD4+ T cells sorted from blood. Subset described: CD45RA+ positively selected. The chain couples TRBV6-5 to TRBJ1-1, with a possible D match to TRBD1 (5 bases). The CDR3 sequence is CASSRGMNTEAFF. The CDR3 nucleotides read TGTGCCAGCTCTCGGGGGATGAACACTGAAGCTTTCTTT.